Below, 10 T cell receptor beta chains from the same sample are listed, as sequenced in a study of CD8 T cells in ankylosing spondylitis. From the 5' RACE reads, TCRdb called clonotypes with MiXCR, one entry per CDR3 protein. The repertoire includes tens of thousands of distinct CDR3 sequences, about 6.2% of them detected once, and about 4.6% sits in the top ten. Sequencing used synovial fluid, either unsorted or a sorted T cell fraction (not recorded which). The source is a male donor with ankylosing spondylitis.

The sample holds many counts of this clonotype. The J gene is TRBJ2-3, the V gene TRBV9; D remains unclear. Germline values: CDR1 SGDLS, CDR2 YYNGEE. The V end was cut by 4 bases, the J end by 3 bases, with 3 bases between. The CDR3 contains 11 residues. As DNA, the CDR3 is TGTGCCAGCAGCCTTACAGATACGCAGTATTTT. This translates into CASSLTDTQYF.

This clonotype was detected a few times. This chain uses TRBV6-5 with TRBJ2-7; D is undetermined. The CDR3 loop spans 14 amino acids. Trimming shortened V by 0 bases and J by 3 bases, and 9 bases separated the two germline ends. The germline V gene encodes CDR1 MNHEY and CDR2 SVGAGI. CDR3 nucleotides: TGTGCCAGCAGTTACTCCCCGATGATCTACGAGCAGTACTTC. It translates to CASSYSPMIYEQYF.

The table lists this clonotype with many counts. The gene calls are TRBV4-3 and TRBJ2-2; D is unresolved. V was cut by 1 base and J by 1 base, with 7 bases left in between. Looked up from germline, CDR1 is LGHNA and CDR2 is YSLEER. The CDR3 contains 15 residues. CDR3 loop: CASSQGWGNTGELFF. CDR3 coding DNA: TGCGCCAGCAGCCAAGGATGGGGGAACACCGGGGAGCTGTTTTTT.

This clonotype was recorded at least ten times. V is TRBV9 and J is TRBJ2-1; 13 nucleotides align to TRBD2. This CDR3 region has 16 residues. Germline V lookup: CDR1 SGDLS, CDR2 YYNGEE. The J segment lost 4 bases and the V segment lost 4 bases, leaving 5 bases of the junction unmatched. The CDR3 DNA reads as TGTGCCAGCAGCCGGACTAGCGGGAGCAGGTACAATGAGCAGTTCTTC. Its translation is CASSRTSGSRYNEQFF. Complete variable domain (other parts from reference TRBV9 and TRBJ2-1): DSGVTQTPKHLITATGQRVTLRCSPRSGDLSVYWYQQSLDQGLQFLIQYYNGEERAKGNILERFSAQQFPDLHSELNLSSLELGDSALYFCASSRTSGSRYNEQFFGPGTRLTVL.

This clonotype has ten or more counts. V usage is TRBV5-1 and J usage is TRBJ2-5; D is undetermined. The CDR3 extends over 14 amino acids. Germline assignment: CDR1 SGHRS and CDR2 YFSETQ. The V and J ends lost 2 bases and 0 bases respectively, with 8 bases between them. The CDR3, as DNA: TGCGCCAGCAGCTTTGAAGAGTACCAAGAGACCCAGTACTTC. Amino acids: CASSFEEYQETQYF.

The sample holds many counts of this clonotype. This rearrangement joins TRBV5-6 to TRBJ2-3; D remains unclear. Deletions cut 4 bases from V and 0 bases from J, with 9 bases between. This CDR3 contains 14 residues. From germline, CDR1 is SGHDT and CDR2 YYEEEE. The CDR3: CASSGTSSTDTQYF. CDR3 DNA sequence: TGTGCCAGCAGCGGTACCAGCAGCACAGATACGCAGTATTTT. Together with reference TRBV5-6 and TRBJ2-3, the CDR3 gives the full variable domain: DAGVTQSPTHLIKTRGQQVTLRCSPKSGHDTVSWYQQALGQGPQFIFQYYEEEERQRGNFPDRFSGHQFPNYSSELNVNALLLGDSALYLCASSGTSSTDTQYFGPGTRLTVL.

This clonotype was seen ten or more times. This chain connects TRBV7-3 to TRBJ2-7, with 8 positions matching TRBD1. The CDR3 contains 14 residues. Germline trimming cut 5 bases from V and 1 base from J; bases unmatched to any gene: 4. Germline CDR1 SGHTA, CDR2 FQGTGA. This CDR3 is CASSRDRGSYEQYF. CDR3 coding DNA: TGTGCCAGCAGCCGTGACAGGGGATCCTACGAGCAGTACTTC.

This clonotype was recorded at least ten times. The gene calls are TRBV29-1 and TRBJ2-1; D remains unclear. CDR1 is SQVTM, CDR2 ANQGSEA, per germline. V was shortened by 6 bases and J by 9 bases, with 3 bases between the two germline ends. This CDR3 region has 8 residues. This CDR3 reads CSVTEQFF. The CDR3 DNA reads TGCAGCGTGACTGAGCAGTTCTTC.

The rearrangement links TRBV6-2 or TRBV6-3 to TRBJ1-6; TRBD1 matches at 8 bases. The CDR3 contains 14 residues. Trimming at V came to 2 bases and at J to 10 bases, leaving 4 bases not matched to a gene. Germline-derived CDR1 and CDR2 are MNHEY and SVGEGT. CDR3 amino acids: CASSYRDRSSPLHF. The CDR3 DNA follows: TGTGCCAGCAGTTACCGGGACAGGAGCTCACCCCTCCACTTT.

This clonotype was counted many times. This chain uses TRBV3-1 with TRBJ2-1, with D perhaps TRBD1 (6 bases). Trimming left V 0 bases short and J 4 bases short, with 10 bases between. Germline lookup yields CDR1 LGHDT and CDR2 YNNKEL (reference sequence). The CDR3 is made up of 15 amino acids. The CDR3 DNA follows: TGTGCCAGCAGCCAAGACAGGGGCCGGTACAATGAGCAGTTCTTC. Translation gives CASSQDRGRYNEQFF.